Below, 3 T cell receptor beta chains from the same sample are listed, as sequenced in a study of shared T cell receptors in the human thymus. Sequencing was performed with immunoSEQ multiplex PCR; in TCRdb, only in-frame clones are kept and a portion is missing. The sample gives some 400,000 clones, approximately 95% of which show up once; approximately 0.02% is in the top ten. Sample: thymocytes. The receptors stem from a human donor.

This clone appeared once. The gene calls are TRBV9 and TRBJ2-2, with 10 bases fitting TRBD2. The V gene end was trimmed by 4 bases and the J gene end by 7 bases; junction bases not matched to a gene: 4. Germline CDR1 and CDR2: SGDLS and YYNGEE. The CDR3 contains 14 residues. CDR3: CASSQSGRGGELFF. For the CDR3, the DNA is TGTGCCAGCAGCCAGAGCGGGAGGGGCGGGGAGCTGTTTTTT.

CDR3 sequence: CASSYGTSGRKRAGELFF. The CDR3, as DNA: TGTGCCAGCAGTTACGGGACTAGCGGGAGGAAAAGGGCCGGGGAGCTGTTTTTT. This sequence joins TRBV27 and TRBJ2-2; 15 bases fit TRBD2. There are 18 residues in the CDR3. Per the germline V gene, CDR1 is MNHEY and CDR2 is SMNVEV (reference sequence). The junction had 9 bases not matched to a gene; V was cut back by 4 bases and J by 6 bases.

V and J are TRBV5-1 and TRBJ2-1; D ambiguous. Germline CDR1 reads SGHRS; CDR2 reads YFSETQ. V lost 3 bases and J 7 bases, leaving 14 bases between the germline ends. There are 14 residues in the CDR3. CDR3 DNA sequence: TGCGCCAGCAGCTCCGACGGGTTTTTGAATGAGCAGTTCTTC. The encoded protein is CASSSDGFLNEQFF.